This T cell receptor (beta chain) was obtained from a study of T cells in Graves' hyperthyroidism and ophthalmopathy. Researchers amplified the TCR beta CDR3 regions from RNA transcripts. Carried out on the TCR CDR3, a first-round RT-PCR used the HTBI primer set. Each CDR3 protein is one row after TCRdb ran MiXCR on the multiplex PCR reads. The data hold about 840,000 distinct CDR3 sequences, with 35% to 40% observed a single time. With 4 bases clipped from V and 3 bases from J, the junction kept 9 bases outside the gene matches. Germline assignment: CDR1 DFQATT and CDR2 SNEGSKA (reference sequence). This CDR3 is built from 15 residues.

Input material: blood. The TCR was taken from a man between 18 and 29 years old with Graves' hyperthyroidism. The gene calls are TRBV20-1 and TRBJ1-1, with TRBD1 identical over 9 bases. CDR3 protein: CSATGTGIWDTEAFF. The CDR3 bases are TGCAGTGCTACCGGGACAGGGATATGGGACACTGAAGCTTTCTTT.